This T cell receptor beta chain was retrieved from a study of cytomegalovirus exposure and HLA in healthy donors. About the study: HLA-typed donors contributed 65 million to 95 million unique TCRs, which were held in an early data release.

It was with 60 Vbeta and 13 Jbeta primers that the PCR ran. Produced via immunoSEQ multiplex PCR; TCRdb's table is partial and in-frame only. In the table there are some 150,000 clones, about four fifths of which are singletons. CDR1 and CDR2 (germline): MDHEN, SYDVKM. The CDR3 is 16 amino acids. The sequenced sample was PBMCs. The receptor's source is a man aged 50 to 60 in good health and CMV-seropositive. The chain employs TRBV28 and TRBJ2-5, with no clear D. The J call may be mistaken, given a closer DNA end match to TRBJ2-7. In DNA form, the CDR3 reads TGTGCCAGCAGTTTAGGGTGGCGGAGATTCCACTACGAGCAGTACTTC. Translated, it gives CASSLGWRRFHYEQYF.